These T cell receptor beta chains were read from a single sample in a study of blood T cell repertoires in COVID-19. The repertoire was sequenced with immunoSEQ multiplex PCR; TCRdb's copy has only in-frame clones and lacks some. The table includes 220,000 or so clones, 65% to 85% detected once. Specimen: peripheral blood. The receptors here all came from a woman between 55 and 75 years old with acute or convalescent COVID-19. Both conserved end residues are part of each CDR3. The D gene is left open where the match is weak. Some rows mark clone size as missing; the rest say once, few, many or name a class of expanded clone.

v_gene	d_gene	j_gene	abundance	CDR3aa	CDR3nt
TRBV2	TRBD1	TRBJ1-3	.	CASRHNRDRGNTIYF	TGTGCCAGCAGACACAATCGGGACAGGGGAAACACCATATATTTT
TRBV3-1/TRBV3-2	TRBD1	TRBJ1-2	.	CASGTTITGGNGYTF	TGTGCCAGCGGGACAACGATTACAGGGGGCAATGGCTACACCTTC
TRBV6-2/TRBV6-3	.	TRBJ1-1	.	CASSYSMYRQVVLGTEAFF	TGTGCCAGCAGTTACTCGATGTATCGACAGGTGGTTTTAGGCACTGAAGCTTTCTTT
TRBV29-1	TRBD1	TRBJ1-2	.	CSASRGTGGHYGYTF	TGCAGCGCCTCAAGGGGTACAGGGGGCCACTATGGCTACACCTTC
TRBV24-1	TRBD1	TRBJ2-3	.	CATSDRDSTTDTQYF	TGTGCCACCAGTGACCGGGACAGTACCACAGATACGCAGTATTTT
TRBV19	TRBD2	TRBJ2-1	.	CASSITVLAGGLYEQFF	TGTGCCAGTAGTATAACGGTACTAGCGGGGGGGCTCTATGAGCAGTTCTTC
TRBV12-3/TRBV12-4	.	TRBJ1-2	once	CASSVNGGGYTF	TGTGCCAGCAGTGTTAACGGTGGTGGCTACACCTTC
TRBV2	TRBD1	TRBJ1-1	.	CASSRTGGFWAFF	TGTGCCAGCAGCAGGACAGGGGGCTTTTGGGCTTTCTTT
TRBV13	.	TRBJ2-3	.	CASSTSFSDTQYF	TGTGCCAGCAGCACCAGTTTTTCAGATACGCAGTATTTT
TRBV23-1	.	TRBJ1-2	.	CASIRAGYYGYTF	TGCGCCAGCATCAGGGCGGGGTACTATGGCTACACCTTC
TRBV30	TRBD1	TRBJ2-7	.	CAWSVRGQGAGQYF	TGTGCCTGGAGTGTAAGGGGACAGGGGGCCGGGCAGTACTTC
TRBV20-1	.	TRBJ1-1	.	CSASGTMNTEAFF	TGCAGTGCTAGTGGGACAATGAACACTGAAGCTTTCTTT
TRBV28	.	TRBJ2-5	.	CASSLSGQETQYF	TGTGCCAGCAGTTTATCGGGCCAAGAGACCCAGTACTTC
TRBV27	TRBD2	TRBJ2-7	.	CASSLYDSGRGYEQYF	TGTGCCAGCAGCCTTTATGATTCAGGGAGGGGCTACGAGCAGTACTTC
TRBV30	.	TRBJ1-1	.	CAWSKTVMNTEAFF	TGTGCCTGGAGCAAGACAGTTATGAACACTGAAGCTTTCTTT
TRBV4-2	TRBD1	TRBJ2-1	once	CASSQDRTGGDEQFF	TGTGCCAGCAGCCAAGACCGGACAGGAGGAGATGAGCAGTTCTTC
TRBV19	.	TRBJ1-4	.	CATSGGFREKLFF	TGTGCCACAAGTGGAGGATTTCGAGAAAAACTGTTTTTT
TRBV19	TRBD1	TRBJ2-7	.	CASSTTGGASEQYF	TGTGCCAGTAGTACGACAGGGGGCGCATCCGAGCAGTACTTC
TRBV2	TRBD1	TRBJ2-7	.	CASSPPGQGAYEQYF	TGTGCCAGCAGTCCGCCGGGACAGGGAGCTTACGAGCAGTACTTC
TRBV5-4	TRBD1	TRBJ2-3	few	CASSKLTGSTDTQYF	TGTGCCAGCAGCAAACTGACAGGGAGCACAGATACGCAGTATTTT
TRBV5-4	.	TRBJ2-7	.	CASSLERGLREQYF	TGTGCCAGCAGCTTGGAAAGGGGACTTCGCGAGCAGTACTTC
TRBV12-3/TRBV12-4	.	TRBJ2-5	few	CASSLSTGETQYF	TGTGCCAGCAGTTTAAGCACAGGAGAGACCCAGTACTTC
TRBV4-2	.	TRBJ2-7	.	CASSQNPPGVSSYEQYF	TGTGCCAGCAGCCAAAATCCCCCAGGGGTCAGCTCCTACGAGCAGTACTTC
TRBV5-4	.	TRBJ1-1	.	CASSLQGSTEAFF	TGTGCCAGCAGCTTACAGGGCTCCACTGAAGCTTTCTTT
TRBV5-1	.	TRBJ1-2	.	CASSEGGGTYGYTF	TGCGCCAGCAGCGAGGGTGGAGGGACCTATGGCTACACCTTC
TRBV6-5	TRBD1	TRBJ1-2	.	CASRDRGLAYGYTF	TGTGCCAGCAGGGACAGGGGGCTTGCGTATGGCTACACCTTC
TRBV11-2	.	TRBJ2-5	.	CASSYTDQETQYF	TGTGCCAGCAGCTACACAGATCAAGAGACCCAGTACTTC
TRBV28	.	TRBJ1-5	.	CASSRTVYSNQPQHF	TGTGCCAGCAGCCGGACAGTTTATAGCAATCAGCCCCAGCATTTT
TRBV9	.	TRBJ2-3	.	CASQGPLKAPQYF	TGTGCCAGCCAGGGCCCACTAAAGGCTCCGCAGTATTTT
TRBV7-9	TRBD1	TRBJ2-3	once	CASSPTGGITDTQYF	TGTGCCAGCAGCCCCACAGGGGGTATCACAGATACGCAGTATTTT
TRBV30	.	TRBJ2-2	.	CAWSVTMGGGELFF	TGTGCCTGGAGTGTGACTATGGGGGGCGGGGAGCTGTTTTTT
TRBV11-2	TRBD1	TRBJ1-1	few	CASSFTGVVEAFF	TGTGCCAGCAGCTTTACAGGGGTCGTTGAAGCTTTCTTT
TRBV5-1	TRBD2	TRBJ2-3	.	CASSLAPPGLAGGANTDTQYF	TGCGCCAGCAGCTTGGCCCCTCCGGGACTAGCGGGGGGGGCTAACACAGATACGCAGTATTTT
TRBV7-9	.	TRBJ2-3	.	CASGFTTGLTDTQYF	TGTGCCAGCGGCTTCACGACAGGCCTCACAGATACGCAGTATTTT
TRBV9	.	TRBJ2-1	once	CASSVGTVSYNEQFF	TGTGCCAGCAGCGTAGGTACGGTATCCTACAATGAGCAGTTCTTC
TRBV7-2	TRBD1	TRBJ2-1	.	CASSSDRNTGVYNEQFF	TGTGCCAGCAGCTCGGACCGGAATACAGGGGTATACAATGAGCAGTTCTTC
TRBV2	.	TRBJ2-7	.	CASSMDRYYYEQYF	TGTGCCAGCAGTATGGACAGATACTACTACGAGCAGTACTTC
TRBV5-1	.	TRBJ2-2	few	CASSLESGLGLFF	TGCGCCAGCAGCTTGGAAAGCGGATTGGGGCTGTTTTTT
TRBV28	TRBD2	TRBJ2-3	.	CASLGSGGAGTDTQYF	TGTGCCAGCTTAGGTAGCGGGGGGGCCGGAACAGATACGCAGTATTTT
TRBV19	.	TRBJ1-5	.	CASSIGRLNQPQHF	TGTGCCAGTAGTATAGGGAGGCTTAATCAGCCCCAGCATTTT
TRBV6-5	.	TRBJ1-2	.	CASRKQGNYGYTF	TGTGCCAGCAGGAAACAGGGAAACTATGGCTACACCTTC
TRBV5-1	.	TRBJ1-5	.	CASSLGTGNQPQHF	TGCGCCAGCAGCTTGGGCACAGGGAATCAGCCCCAGCATTTT
TRBV7-2	TRBD1	TRBJ2-7	.	CASSLAGQGWYEQYF	TGTGCCAGCAGCTTAGCGGGACAGGGGTGGTACGAGCAGTACTTC
TRBV7-9	.	TRBJ1-1	few	CASSFGRQNTEAFF	TGTGCCAGCAGCTTCGGCAGACAGAACACTGAAGCTTTCTTT
TRBV7-5	.	TRBJ2-5	.	CVRSAQGTETQYF	TGTGTCAGAAGCGCACAGGGTACGGAGACCCAGTACTTC